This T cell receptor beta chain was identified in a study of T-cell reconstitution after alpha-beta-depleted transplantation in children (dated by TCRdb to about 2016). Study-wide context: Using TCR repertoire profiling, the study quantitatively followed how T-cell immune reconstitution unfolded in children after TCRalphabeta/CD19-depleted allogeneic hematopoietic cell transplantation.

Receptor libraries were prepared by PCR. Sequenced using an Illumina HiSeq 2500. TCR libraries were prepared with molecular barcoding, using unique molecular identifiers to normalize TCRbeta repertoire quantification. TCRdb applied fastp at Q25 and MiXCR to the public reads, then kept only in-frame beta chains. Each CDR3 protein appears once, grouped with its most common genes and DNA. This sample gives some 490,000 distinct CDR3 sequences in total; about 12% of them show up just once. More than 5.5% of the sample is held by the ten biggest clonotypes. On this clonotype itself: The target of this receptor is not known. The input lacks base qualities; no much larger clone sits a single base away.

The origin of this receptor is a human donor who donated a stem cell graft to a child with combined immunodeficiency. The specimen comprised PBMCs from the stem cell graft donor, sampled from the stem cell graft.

The DNA sequence follows: TGCAACACAGGGAGCTCCTACAATGAGCAGTTCTTC. Translated, this gives CNTGSSYNEQFF. The chain uses TRBV20-1 and TRBJ2-1; TRBD1 is perhaps the D gene, given 6 matching bases. From the cysteine through the phenylalanine, the CDR3 covers 12 amino acids. The entry retains the CDR3 DNA only, 36 bases that are in frame from base 1. The germline V gene (reference sequence) supplies CDR1 DFQATT and CDR2 SNEGSKA.